This T cell receptor (beta chain) emerged from a study of spatial heterogeneity in lung cancer (dated by TCRdb to the late 2010s). Regarding the complete study: More beta-chain than alpha-chain transcripts were consistently detected, likely reflecting higher beta-chain transcript abundance. In tumor regions, TCR transcript counts showed a strong correlation with a T cell transcriptional module score from matched bulk RNA-seq. In the raw uncorrected reads, each unique combination of TCR and UMI appeared more than ten times on average. Nonsynonymous mutation counts, determined by whole-exome sequencing of tumor tissue, were related to features of the TCR repertoire. In non-small cell lung cancer, the study made a quantitative comparison of TCR alpha and beta repertoires among multiple tumor regions, matched nontumor lung and blood. Both alpha and beta chains were TCR-sequenced in samples taken at surgery, namely 220 tumor regions, under 80 matched nontumor lung samples and about 58 PBMC samples. General study outcomes and caveats: The tumor nonsynonymous mutation count correlated with the number of expanded alpha and beta TCRs within the tumor. Confirming at a functional level the hypothesis that regional TCRs recognize regional mutations was considered to require additional single-cell paired TCR alpha and beta sequencing. TCR-seq coverage of tumor T cells was estimated at only approximately 7% for alpha chains and more than 11% for beta chains. Counts of ubiquitous and regional expanded TCRs were found to correlate with counts of ubiquitous and regional nonsynonymous mutations, respectively.

The sample's time point label, decoded: sample taken at primary tumor resection. Donors were approximately 72 patients with early-stage, untreated non-small cell lung cancer from the lung TRACERx cohort. Without any cell sorting, TCR sequencing was performed on whole RNA extracted either from tumor and nontumor lung tissue or from cryopreserved PBMC samples. Patients were selected for TCR sequencing only if sufficient RNA was available from at least two tumor regions. Before being selected, tumor and adjacent nontumor lung specimens were reviewed by a lung pathologist. The CDR3 contains 14 residues, cysteine and phenylalanine counted. The only DNA kept is the CDR3, 42 bases in frame from the first base. CDR1 and CDR2, looked up from the germline V gene, are ENHRY and SYGVKD. The germline ends are 8 bases apart after V is trimmed by 5 bases and J by 0 bases. The library was built by means of 5' RACE. Sequencing instrument: NextSeq 500. To allow correction of PCR and sequencing errors, the TCR library protocol tagged every TCR cDNA molecule with a unique molecular identifier. In the paper's pipeline: TCR identification, UMI-based error correction and CDR3 extraction were all carried out with Decombinator tools. TCRs above a frequency of 2 per 1,000, corresponding to the top 1% of the tumor frequency distribution, were defined as expanded. Expanded tumor TCRs statistically deemed absent (corrected P<0.05) from at least one tumor region were classed as regional, and all other expanded tumor TCRs were classed as ubiquitous. Each repertoire was subsampled 100 times to 5,000 TCRs, after which Renyi diversity was computed with the R vegan package. CDR3 similarity networks were built from amino acid triplet string-kernel similarity, connecting CDR3s with pairwise similarity above 0.82. TCRdb reprocessing: public reads trimmed at Q25 with fastp, clones called with MiXCR, in-frame beta chains kept. Identical CDR3 proteins give one entry, which carries the most common genes and DNA. TCRdb's processing, not the authors', yielded these V and J calls. Recorded for this sample are approximately 7,000 distinct CDR3 sequences; about 11% of them occurred a single time. The ten biggest clones cover 22% of the sample.

This clonotype was found many times. The antigen this receptor binds is unknown. No clone much larger than this one lies a single base away; base qualities are absent. This specimen was lung tumor tissue, taken at surgery. This TCR came from a male donor with early-stage non-small cell lung cancer. The chain couples TRBV10-3 to TRBJ1-5; no D gene is confidently identified. The bases read TGTGCCATCAGTCCAGACTATAGCAATCAGCCCCAGCATTTT. Its amino acids are CAISPDYSNQPQHF.